The clone carrying this TCR beta chain was seen a single time. The target antigen is unknown. One junction end disagrees with the germline gene, perhaps due to a read error. This sample is drawn from a study of cytomegalovirus exposure and HLA in healthy donors. Study results and caveats: Segments of the TCR beta V type were, in most cases, productive about 90% or about 30% of the time in an earlier analysis.

The CDR3 consists of 13 residues. Germline V gene data show CDR1 as SSHAT and CDR2 as FNYEAQ (reference sequence). Vbeta (60) and Jbeta (13) primers were used in the PCR. Assay: immunoSEQ multiplex PCR; the TCRdb copy retains only in-frame clones and omits some. The sample holds over 95,000 clones, around 77% seen once. Sequencing was performed on PBMCs. This TCR came from a young woman in good health and CMV-seropositive. The chain joins TRBV7-7 to TRBJ2-5, with D hard to call. The J call could be wrong; TRBJ2-7 is a better fit for the DNA end. This CDR3 reads CASSLERSHEQYF. As DNA, the CDR3 is TGTGCTAGCAGCTTAGAACGGTCGCACGAGCAGTACTTC.